The T cell receptor (beta chain) under discussion was sequenced for a study of cytomegalovirus exposure and HLA in healthy donors. The primer mix had 60 Vbeta and 13 Jbeta primers. Measured with immunoSEQ multiplex PCR; TCRdb has only the in-frame clones, and not every one. Of approximately 220,000 clones listed, 76% are singletons. Sequenced input: PBMCs. This clonotype was sampled from a man in his late teens or twenties in good health and CMV-seronegative.

CDR3 region: CASSFALPGRAEETQYF. As DNA, the CDR3 is TGTGCCAGCAGCTTTGCGCTTCCCGGGAGAGCGGAGGAGACCCAGTACTTC. The chain has TRBV12-1 and TRBJ2-5; the D call in the table, TRBD2, was not verified against the DNA. TRBV12-1 is shown as a pseudogene. This CDR3 spans 17 amino acids.